This TCR beta chain was documented in a study of T cell repertoires in cytomegalovirus infection. TCRdb ran MiXCR on the reads and lists one entry per CDR3 protein. This sample has approximately 110,000 distinct CDR3 sequences, with less than 55% found just once. V shed 6 bases and J shed 5 bases, with 10 bases lying between them. The CDR3 extends over 12 amino acids. CDR1 is DFQATT, CDR2 SNEGSKA, per germline (reference sequence). General study findings and limits: It was HLA-C-restricted CMV-specific TCR beta clonotypes that dominated the response ex vivo.

As concerns this clonotype: Its matching antigen is unknown.

The rearrangement joins TRBV20-1 to TRBJ2-2, with D tentatively TRBD2 (6 bases). The sequence derives from a human donor in good health (CMV status not recorded). Some clones in this sample may be carry-over from other donors' samples. This specimen consisted of CD8+ T cells from cultured PBMCs, obtained from culture after CMV antigen stimulation. CDR3 amino acids: CSARLVTGELFF. The CDR3 DNA reads as TGCAGTGCAAGACTAGTGACCGGGGAGCTGTTTTTT.